Sequencing of this T cell receptor (beta chain) was carried out in a study of blood T cell repertoires in COVID-19. Across the whole study: Samples taken during acute and convalescent COVID-19 were collected in the United States, Italy and Spain. The analysed material was cDNA or gDNA that came from T cells, B-cell-depleted T cells, or PBMCs.

In the authors' workflow: Reference gene primer amplification gave nucleated cell count estimates. TCRdb's copy holds only in-frame clones and misses some; the assay was immunoSEQ multiplex PCR. V and J calls and clone size come straight from that table; D and trimming were deduced from the DNA. The sample has about 140,000 clones, about three quarters seen once; the top ten hold less than 2.5%. Losses at the gene ends were 0 bases for V and 5 bases for J; bases not matched to a gene: 6. The CDR3 length is 15 residues. The germline V gene encodes CDR1 GTSNPN and CDR2 SVGIG (reference sequence). Input material: peripheral blood. This clonotype was obtained from a woman aged 55-75 years with acute or convalescent COVID-19. J is TRBJ2-7 and V is TRBV30; 11 bases are a match to TRBD2. The CDR3 region has the DNA TGTGCCTGGAGTGTACAAACTAGCGGGAGCAACGAGCAGTACTTC. Its protein is CAWSVQTSGSNEQYF.